A single sample is the source of the 11 T cell receptor beta chains below, sequenced in a study of PD-L1 blockade in urothelial cancer. Produced via immunoSEQ multiplex PCR; TCRdb's table is partial and in-frame only. The sample records roughly 55,000 clones, about 86% being singletons. Time point denoted: pretreatment peripheral blood. Material: PBMCs, obtained around atezolizumab (anti-PD-L1) treatment. Receptors were obtained from a man between 60 and 75 years old with urothelial cancer.

The J gene is TRBJ1-1, the V gene TRBV7-3, with TRBD1 matching over 7 bases. Germline lookup yields CDR1 SGHTA and CDR2 FQGTGA. Trimming took 4 bases from V and 0 from J; bases not matched to a gene: 2. The CDR3 covers 14 residues. CDR3 sequence reads: CASSSGQMNTEAFF. DNA for the CDR3: TGTGCCAGCAGCTCGGGACAGATGAACACTGAAGCTTTCTTT.

The chain uses TRBV6-5 and TRBJ1-5; no clear D gene. Germline CDR1 MNHEY, CDR2 SVGAGI. The CDR3 contains 14 residues. The V and J ends lost 6 bases and 6 bases respectively, with 15 bases between them. In DNA, the CDR3 is TGTGCCAGCAGAAAGGGTTGGGGAGGTCAGCCCCAGCATTTT. This sequence encodes CASRKGWGGQPQHF.

The J gene is TRBJ2-1, the V gene TRBV5-1, with TRBD2 matching 10 bases. Germline assignment: CDR1 SGHRS and CDR2 YFSETQ. The V segment lost 4 bases and the J segment 8 bases; nucleotides outside the gene matches: 9. The CDR3 runs to 15 residues. The CDR3 bases are TGCGCCAGCAGCCCCCAGAAGCGGGGGGGAGATGAGCAGTTCTTC. Amino acids: CASSPQKRGGDEQFF.

About this clone: The germline gene is not matched at one end of the junction; a read error may be the cause. The CDR3 sequence is CAISRGKQGNEKLFF. The DNA of the CDR3 is TGTGCCATCAGCAGAGGCAAACAGGGAAATGAAAAACTGTTTTTT. The J gene is TRBJ1-4, the V gene TRBV15; a possible D gene is TRBD1 (6 bases). Germline V CDR1 and CDR2: LNHNV, YYDKDF (reference sequence). The CDR3 consists of 15 residues.

The chain uses TRBV15 and TRBJ1-2, with 7 bases matching TRBD1. Per germline, CDR1 LNHNV and CDR2 YYDKDF (reference sequence). The CDR3 runs 15 residues. Unmatched junction bases numbered 9, after V lost 0 bases and J lost 8 bases. The CDR3 protein is CATSRDRKGGTGYTF. The CDR3 region has the DNA TGTGCCACCAGCAGAGATCGGAAAGGGGGCACGGGCTACACCTTC. Variable domain in full (rest from reference TRBV15 and TRBJ1-2): DAMVIQNPRYQVTQFGKPVTLSCSQTLNHNVMYWYQQKSSQAPKLLFHYYDKDFNNEADTPDNFQSRRPNTSFCFLDIRSPGLGDTAMYLCATSRDRKGGTGYTFGSGTRLTVV.

The gene calls are TRBV7-2 and TRBJ2-1; TRBD1 is a possible D gene (5 bases). The CDR3 length is 15 residues. Germline V gene lookup returns CDR1 SGHTA and CDR2 FQGNSA. The V gene lost 4 bases and the J gene lost 4 bases, with 14 bases spanning the gap. The CDR3, as DNA: TGTGCCAGCAGCTCAGGGATTGAGTCGTACAATGAGCAGTTCTTC. Translating it yields CASSSGIESYNEQFF.

The chain combines TRBV2 with TRBJ2-4, with TRBD2 as a possible D gene (5 bases). CDR3 length: 17 amino acids. The germline V gene has CDR1 SNHLY and CDR2 FYNNEI. Trimming shortened V by 3 bases and J by 3 bases, and 18 bases separated the two germline ends. CDR3 region: CASSDRRYGSVKNIQYF. In DNA form, the CDR3 reads TGTGCCAGCAGTGATCGGAGGTATGGATCTGTCAAAAACATTCAGTACTTC.

The gene calls are TRBV6-1 and TRBJ2-2; D might be TRBD1 (6 bases). The V and J ends lost 6 bases and 6 bases respectively, with 17 bases between them. The CDR3 is made up of 15 amino acids. Germline assignment: CDR1 MNHNS and CDR2 SASEGT. CDR3 nucleotide sequence: TGTGCCAGCAGGACCGTACAGGGTCCTGCCGGGGAGCTGTTTTTT. Translating gives CASRTVQGPAGELFF.

V is TRBV18 and J is TRBJ2-2; 9 positions agree with TRBD1. The CDR3 extends over 16 amino acids. Per germline, CDR1 KGHSH and CDR2 LQKENI. The trim removed 1 base at V and 3 bases at J, leaving 3 bases unmatched. CDR3 DNA: TGTGCCAGCTCACCACAACAGGGGGCTGACACCGGGGAGCTGTTTTTT. Translated, it gives CASSPQQGADTGELFF.

This clone appeared once. This sequence joins TRBV29-1 and TRBJ1-1; D gene unclear. Germline-derived CDR1 and CDR2 are SQVTM and ANQGSEA. With 3 bases removed from V and 3 bases from J, the gap between germline ends came to 8 bases. The CDR3 spans 12 residues. The CDR3 is CSVDFLYTEAFF. The DNA of the CDR3 is TGCAGCGTTGACTTTTTGTACACTGAAGCTTTCTTT.

This clone was seen a single time. V is TRBV2 and J is TRBJ2-2, with a tentative D call TRBD1 (6 bases). V was pared by 6 bases and J by 3 bases, with 23 bases between. The germline V gene has CDR1 SNHLY and CDR2 FYNNEI. CDR3 length: 18 amino acids. The CDR3 DNA reads TGTGCCAGCAGCACTCCGGACAGCTGGGGTATTTACACCGGGGAGCTGTTTTTT. Its protein product is CASSTPDSWGIYTGELFF. The full variable domain, its missing parts supplied by reference TRBV2 and TRBJ2-2, is EPEVTQTPSHQVTQMGQEVILRCVPISNHLYFYWYRQILGQKVEFLVSFYNNEISEKSEIFDDQFSVERPDGSNFTLKIRSTKLEDSAMYFCASSTPDSWGIYTGELFFGEGSRLTVL.